Each of the 11 T cell receptor beta chains below was sequenced from the same sample in a study of T cells in Graves' hyperthyroidism and ophthalmopathy. Researchers amplified the TCR beta CDR3 regions from RNA transcripts. A set of HTBI primers served as the primers for a first-round RT-PCR of the TCR CDR3. TCRdb analysed the multiplex PCR reads with MiXCR anew, one entry per CDR3 protein. The sample contains 690,000 or so distinct CDR3 sequences, around a sixth of which appear only once. Material for sequencing was blood. These receptors originate from a woman aged 45-59 years with Graves' hyperthyroidism that later progressed to Graves' ophthalmopathy.

This clonotype was seen a handful of times. DNA of the CDR3: TGCGCCAGCAGTCGCGCCGGGACAGGGGGCTACAATGAGCAGTTCTTC. This sequence encodes CASSRAGTGGYNEQFF. The rearrangement uses TRBV5-1 and TRBJ2-1, with 11 positions matching TRBD1. CDR1 and CDR2 (germline): SGHRS, YFSETQ. This CDR3 contains 16 residues. V dropped 5 bases and J dropped 3; count of bases not matched to a gene: 7.

The CDR3 here is CASTLGHSDWNTEAFF. The DNA for the CDR3 is TGTGCCAGCACCCTTGGGCACTCCGATTGGAACACTGAAGCTTTCTTT. The V gene is TRBV5-5, the J gene TRBJ1-1; D gene ambiguous. CDR1 is SGHKS, CDR2 YYEKEE, per germline (reference sequence). The CDR3 sequence is 16 residues long. The V and J ends lost 6 bases and 1 base respectively, with 19 bases between them.

This sequence joins TRBV7-3 and TRBJ2-2; TRBD1 might be the D (6 bases). Germline loops: CDR1 SGHTA, CDR2 FQGTGA. CDR3 length: 14 amino acids. Trimming pared 2 bases from V and 7 bases from J, leaving 11 bases between. The DNA for the CDR3 is TGTGCCAGCAGCTTAGTGGGGGCTGGCGGGGAGCTGTTTTTT. It yields the protein CASSLVGAGGELFF. Full variable domain (outside the CDR3, taken from reference TRBV7-3 and TRBJ2-2): GAGVSQTPSNKVTEKGKYVELRCDPISGHTALYWYRQSLGQGPEFLIYFQGTGAADDSGLPNDRFFAVRPEGSVSTLKIQRTERGDSAVYLCASSLVGAGGELFFGEGSRLTVL.

The sample holds many counts of this clonotype. The V call is TRBV18, the J call TRBJ2-1; unclear D gene. The CDR3 consists of 13 residues. V shed 3 bases and J shed 9 bases, with 12 bases lying between them. The V gene's germline CDR1 is KGHSH and CDR2 LQKENI. The CDR3, as DNA: TGTGCCAGCTCACCCCCACTCCTAAGTGAGCAGTTCTTC. This encodes CASSPPLLSEQFF.

The CDR3 spells CASSFRIGDGYTF. The CDR3, as DNA: TGTGCCAGTAGTTTCCGCATAGGTGACGGCTACACCTTC. V usage is TRBV19 and J usage is TRBJ1-2, with D unresolved. Trimming shortened V by 5 bases and J by 8 bases, and 15 bases separated the two germline ends. The CDR3 loop spans 13 amino acids. Germline-derived CDR1 and CDR2 are LNHDA and SQIVND (reference sequence).

This clonotype has only a few counts. The J gene is TRBJ2-1, the V gene TRBV19; 7 nucleotides agree with TRBD2. Trimming cost V 7 bases and J 3 bases; bases outside gene matches: 9. In germline, CDR1 is LNHDA, CDR2 SQIVND (reference sequence). CDR3 length equals 15 residues. The CDR3 nucleotides are TGTGCCAGTACAATCGGGGAGGGGATCTACAATGAGCAGTTCTTC. Translated, it gives CASTIGEGIYNEQFF.

V and J are TRBV20-1 and TRBJ1-2, with D perhaps TRBD1 (5 bases). The CDR3 totals 14 residues. The germline V and J ends were trimmed by 0 bases and 8 bases, with 16 bases remaining between them. Germline loops: CDR1 DFQATT, CDR2 SNEGSKA (reference sequence). CDR3 region: CSARDDGVAGGYTF. CDR3 bases: TGCAGTGCTAGAGATGACGGCGTCGCAGGGGGCTACACCTTC.

In its sample, this clonotype was seen many times. The J gene is TRBJ1-5, the V gene TRBV12-3 or TRBV12-4, with D hard to call. Trimming took 5 bases from V and 7 from J, leaving 15 bases between them. The CDR3 covers 14 residues. The CDR3 bases are TGTGCCAGCAGTCTGTCATTGGGGTCGCAGCCCCAGCATTTT. Translated: CASSLSLGSQPQHF.

Ten or more counts support this clonotype. CDR3 amino acids: CASSQGSFSNQPQHF. CDR3 DNA sequence: TGTGCCAGCAGCCAAGGGAGTTTTAGCAATCAGCCCCAGCATTTT. This chain joins TRBV3-1 and TRBJ1-5; D is uncertain. Trimming took off 1 base at V and 0 bases at J, with 7 bases between the two ends. The germline V gene has CDR1 LGHDT and CDR2 YNNKEL (reference sequence). The CDR3 consists of 15 residues.

This clonotype was detected a few times. The V gene is TRBV24-1, the J gene TRBJ2-3; 11 bases match TRBD2. The trim removed 4 bases at V and 8 bases at J, leaving 4 bases unmatched. Germline-derived CDR1 and CDR2 are KGHDR and SFDVKD. The CDR3 length is 14 residues. DNA for the CDR3: TGTGCCACCAGTGAAACCGGGACTAGCGGTACGCAGTATTTT. It is translated as CATSETGTSGTQYF.

CDR3 residues: CSVPFQNTEAFF. CDR3 DNA: TGCAGCGTACCTTTCCAGAACACTGAAGCTTTCTTT. The chain links TRBV29-1 to TRBJ1-1, with D uncertain. The germline V and J ends were trimmed by 6 bases and 1 base, with 9 bases remaining between them. The CDR3 sequence is 12 residues long. Germline V gives CDR1 SQVTM, CDR2 ANQGSEA.